This entry lists 28 T cell receptor beta chains sequenced from one sample in a study of CD8 T cells in ankylosing spondylitis. TCRdb called the 5' RACE reads again in MiXCR, with one record for every CDR3 protein. The data hold just over 350,000 distinct CDR3 sequences, with 20% observed a single time. Sequencing was performed on blood, either unsorted or a sorted T cell fraction (not recorded which). Source of these receptors: a male donor with ankylosing spondylitis or in good health (not recorded which).

The chain recombines TRBV27 with TRBJ2-4; 13 bases fit TRBD2. The CDR3 spans 18 residues. The germline CDR1 and CDR2 sequences are MNHEY and SMNVEV (reference sequence). J lost 1 base, V lost 6 bases, and 9 bases had no gene match. CDR3 coding DNA: TGTGCCAGCAGGGGACTAGCGGGGAGAACGGTGGCCAAAAACATTCAGTACTTC. This encodes CASRGLAGRTVAKNIQYF.

This clonotype appeared a few times. The chain uses TRBV11-2 and TRBJ2-3; 10 bases fit TRBD1. Per germline, CDR1 SGHAT and CDR2 FQNNGV. V trimming: 5 bases; J trimming: 2 bases; junction bases outside the gene matches: 10. The CDR3 totals 17 residues. CDR3 nucleotide sequence: TGTGCCAGCAGCCTAGGGACAGGGGCACCTTTCACAGATACGCAGTATTTT. Protein product: CASSLGTGAPFTDTQYF. The variable domain in full, with the rest retrieved from reference TRBV11-2 and TRBJ2-3, is EAGVAQSPRYKIIEKRQSVAFWCNPISGHATLYWYQQILGQGPKLLIQFQNNGVVDDSQLPKDRFSAERLKGVDSTLKIQPAKLEDSAVYLCASSLGTGAPFTDTQYFGPGTRLTVL.

V and J are TRBV7-2 and TRBJ2-7; the match to TRBD2 covers 10 bases. The CDR3 has 15 residues. The V gene's germline CDR1 is SGHTA and CDR2 FQGNSA. With 6 bases clipped from V and 0 bases from J, the junction kept 5 bases outside the gene matches. This CDR3 is CASRTLAGVSYEQYF. In nucleotides, the CDR3 is TGTGCCAGCAGAACCCTAGCGGGGGTCTCCTACGAGCAGTACTTC.

This clonotype has just a few counts. The chain uses TRBV12-3 or TRBV12-4 and TRBJ2-7; 9 bases are a match to TRBD2. Trimming removed 0 bases from V and 3 bases from J; junction bases left unmatched: 3. This CDR3 comprises 15 residues. CDR3 region: CASSLALAGLYEQYF. The CDR3 DNA sequence: TGTGCCAGCAGTTTAGCCCTAGCGGGACTCTACGAGCAGTACTTC.

The chain employs TRBV7-9 and TRBJ2-4, with D perhaps matching TRBD1 or TRBD2 (5 bases each). The CDR3 spans 14 residues. Germline-derived CDR1 and CDR2 are SEHNR and FQNEAQ (reference sequence). Trimming took 5 bases from V and 1 from J, leaving 9 bases between them. The CDR3 DNA is TGTGCCAGCAGCCGGGACGACGCCAAAAACATTCAGTACTTC. Its translation: CASSRDDAKNIQYF. Based on the CDR3 plus reference TRBV7-9 and TRBJ2-4, the full variable domain is DTGVSQNPRHKITKRGQNVTFRCDPISEHNRLYWYRQTLGQGPEFLTYFQNEAQLEKSRLLSDRFSAERPKGSFSTLEIQRTEQGDSAMYLCASSRDDAKNIQYFGAGTRLSVL.

The V gene is TRBV5-1, the J gene TRBJ2-7, with unresolved D. Germline V CDR1 and CDR2: SGHRS, YFSETQ. This CDR3 contains 15 residues. V shed 0 bases and J shed 5 bases, with 15 bases lying between them. In nucleotides, the CDR3 is TGCGCCAGCAGCTTGGGTTTCTTGGCGGCGGACGAGCAGTACTTC. This sequence encodes CASSLGFLAADEQYF.

The CDR3 DNA is TGTGCCAGCAGCCATACTAGCGGGGGATACCTCGGCGAGCAGTACTTC. Translated, it gives CASSHTSGGYLGEQYF. The V and J genes are TRBV7-9 and TRBJ2-7, with 11 positions matching TRBD2. V lost 5 bases, J lost 6 bases, and 12 bases stayed unmatched. The CDR3 totals 16 residues. Germline-derived CDR1 and CDR2 are SEHNR and FQNEAQ (reference sequence).

This clonotype was seen a handful of times. The chain links TRBV12-3 or TRBV12-4 to TRBJ2-2; 7 bases agree with TRBD1. The CDR3 sequence is 15 residues long. V lost 3 bases and J lost 1; bases outside the gene matches: 2. CDR3 in amino acids: CASSFAGGNTGELFF. CDR3 nucleotides: TGTGCCAGCAGTTTTGCAGGGGGGAACACCGGGGAGCTGTTTTTT.

The gene calls are TRBV9 and TRBJ2-7; D may be TRBD2 (7 bases). In germline, CDR1 is SGDLS, CDR2 YYNGEE. With 0 bases removed from V and 5 bases from J, the gap between germline ends came to 18 bases. The CDR3 is 16 amino acids. This chain's CDR3 is CASSVEGGTDGDEQYF. As DNA, the CDR3 is TGTGCCAGCAGCGTAGAGGGGGGGACGGACGGGGACGAGCAGTACTTC.

This clonotype was detected only a few times. V and J are TRBV6-2 or TRBV6-3 and TRBJ2-3; 9 bases are shared with TRBD1. There are 15 residues in the CDR3. J gave up 4 bases and V 7 bases, and 9 bases lay outside the gene matches. Germline values: CDR1 MNHEY, CDR2 SVGEGT. The chain's CDR3 is CASNAGTGWPDTQYF. Here the CDR3 DNA reads TGTGCCAGCAACGCCGGGACAGGGTGGCCAGATACGCAGTATTTT.

The chain is built from TRBV27 and TRBJ2-7, with D unclear. The germline V gene has CDR1 MNHEY and CDR2 SMNVEV (reference sequence). V was shortened by 8 bases and J by 0 bases, with 11 bases between the two germline ends. The CDR3 is made up of 13 amino acids. DNA for the CDR3: TGTGCCAGCGCTTCCACGGGCTCCTACGAGCAGTACTTC. Translation gives CASASTGSYEQYF.

This clonotype has just a few counts. The chain recombines TRBV7-9 with TRBJ2-7; TRBD2 matches 8 bases. This CDR3 has 16 residues. The ends lost 5 bases at V and 0 bases at J; junction bases unmatched: 9. Germline V gene sequence: CDR1 SEHNR, CDR2 FQNEAQ (reference sequence). CDR3 sequence reads: CASSPPSGTSSYEQYF. In DNA form, the CDR3 reads TGTGCCAGCAGCCCGCCCTCCGGGACTAGCTCCTACGAGCAGTACTTC.

This sequence joins TRBV7-9 and TRBJ2-7, with D uncertain. From germline, CDR1 is SEHNR and CDR2 FQNEAQ (reference sequence). The V gene lost 4 bases and the J gene lost 4 bases, with 11 bases spanning the gap. The CDR3 length is 13 residues. The CDR3 spells CASSSGPRYEQYF. CDR3 in DNA: TGTGCCAGCAGCTCCGGGCCCAGATACGAGCAGTACTTC.

The chain combines TRBV14 with TRBJ1-2; TRBD1 is a possible D gene (5 bases). The CDR3 runs to 13 residues. Trimming removed 6 bases from V and 4 bases from J, with 12 bases in between. The V gene's germline CDR1 is SGHDN and CDR2 FVKESK. Written as DNA, the CDR3 is TGTGCCAGCAGACCTCAGGGAATCTATGGCTACACCTTC. This codes for CASRPQGIYGYTF.

This chain joins TRBV6-5 and TRBJ2-2, with no clear D. The CDR3 is made up of 15 amino acids. CDR1 is MNHEY and CDR2 is SVGAGI in the germline V gene. V lost 0 bases, J lost 1 base, and 6 bases lay in between. The CDR3: CASSYSFLNTGELFF. CDR3 DNA: TGTGCCAGCAGTTACTCGTTCTTGAACACCGGGGAGCTGTTTTTT.

This chain uses TRBV27 with TRBJ2-3; 8 nucleotides line up with TRBD2. The CDR3 contains 16 residues. V lost 3 bases and J lost 2; bases outside the gene matches: 7. The germline CDR1 and CDR2 sequences are MNHEY and SMNVEV (reference sequence). The chain's CDR3 is CASSFGGGGNTDTQYF. The CDR3 DNA reads as TGTGCCAGCAGTTTCGGGGGCGGGGGGAACACAGATACGCAGTATTTT.

There are a few counts of this clonotype. The J gene is TRBJ2-3, the V gene TRBV11-1; 13 bases match TRBD2. The CDR3 spans 18 residues. Germline loops: CDR1 SGHAT, CDR2 FQDESV (reference sequence). Trimming removed 5 bases from V and 2 bases from J; junction bases left unmatched: 10. This CDR3 reads CASSPPGLAGDPTDTQYF. The CDR3 coding sequence is TGTGCCAGCAGCCCCCCTGGACTAGCGGGAGATCCCACAGATACGCAGTATTTT.

In its sample, this clonotype was seen a few times. This chain connects TRBV4-1 to TRBJ2-5; a possible D gene is TRBD2 (5 bases). The length of the CDR3 is 14 residues. V lost 1 base, J lost 5 bases, and 11 bases lay in between. Germline assignment: CDR1 MGHRA and CDR2 YSYEKL. CDR3 bases: TGCGCCAGCAGCCAAGTAGAGGGTAGGGAGACCCAGTACTTC. Amino acid sequence: CASSQVEGRETQYF.

The rearrangement uses TRBV11-1 and TRBJ2-2, with 8 nucleotides matching TRBD1. The CDR3 is 19 residues long. The germline V gene has CDR1 SGHAT and CDR2 FQDESV (reference sequence). V lost 3 bases, J lost 0 bases, and 12 bases stayed unmatched. CDR3 nucleotides: TGTGCCAGCAGCTTCCCCCGGGACAGGATGACCCCGAACACCGGGGAGCTGTTTTTT. Its translation: CASSFPRDRMTPNTGELFF.

The chain carries TRBV4-1 and TRBJ1-5; perhaps TRBD1 as D (5 bases). The CDR3 consists of 15 residues. The V and J ends lost 0 bases and 1 base respectively, with 7 bases between them. Per the germline V gene, CDR1 is MGHRA and CDR2 is YSYEKL. The CDR3 DNA follows: TGCGCCAGCAGCCAAGAGAGGGGAAGCAATCAGCCCCAGCATTTT. Translated: CASSQERGSNQPQHF.

The rearrangement joins TRBV9 to TRBJ2-3; 7 bases line up with TRBD2. CDR1 is SGDLS, CDR2 YYNGEE, per germline. The CDR3 runs to 15 residues. The junction had 4 bases not matched to a gene; V was cut back by 0 bases and J by 3 bases. In nucleotides, the CDR3 is TGTGCCAGCAGCGTAGTCGGGGGGAAGACAGATACGCAGTATTTT. This sequence encodes CASSVVGGKTDTQYF.

This chain uses TRBV30 with TRBJ2-1; perhaps TRBD1 as D (5 bases). Germline V gene sequence: CDR1 GTSNPN, CDR2 SVGIG (reference sequence). The CDR3 sequence is 12 residues long. Trimming took off 0 bases at V and 6 bases at J, with 6 bases between the two ends. The CDR3 spells CAWSVGVNEQFF. DNA of the CDR3: TGTGCCTGGAGTGTAGGGGTCAATGAGCAGTTCTTC.

This clonotype was detected only a few times. V is TRBV20-1 and J is TRBJ2-3; D is uncertain. Germline loops: CDR1 DFQATT, CDR2 SNEGSKA (reference sequence). V gave up 1 base and J gave up 3 bases, with 14 bases separating them. The CDR3 has 15 residues. CDR3 loop: CSARVVQGRTDTQYF. The CDR3, as DNA: TGCAGTGCTAGAGTGGTTCAAGGGCGTACAGATACGCAGTATTTT.

This clonotype showed up just a few times. The chain uses TRBV27 and TRBJ2-1; D may be TRBD2 (5 bases). Germline CDR1 and CDR2: MNHEY and SMNVEV (reference sequence). The CDR3 runs 14 residues. The germline V and J ends were trimmed by 7 bases and 3 bases, with 13 bases remaining between them. The CDR3 region has the DNA TGTGCCAGCATGAGGACTGGATTCTACAATGAGCAGTTCTTC. It specifies CASMRTGFYNEQFF.

The rearrangement links TRBV20-1 to TRBJ2-7, with 8 bases that match TRBD2. The CDR3 is 14 amino acids. The V gene end was trimmed by 3 bases and the J gene end by 0 bases; junction bases not matched to a gene: 4. Germline V gene data show CDR1 as DFQATT and CDR2 as SNEGSKA (reference sequence). The CDR3 DNA reads TGCAGTGCTAGGGATAGCGGGGACTCCTACGAGCAGTACTTC. Protein: CSARDSGDSYEQYF.

V usage is TRBV4-1 and J usage is TRBJ2-2; 8 bases agree with TRBD1. Germline assignment: CDR1 MGHRA and CDR2 YSYEKL. J lost 6 bases, V lost 6 bases, and 3 bases had no gene match. The CDR3 runs 13 residues. The CDR3 loop reads CASRQTGAGELFF. CDR3 DNA: TGCGCCAGCAGACAGACAGGGGCCGGGGAGCTGTTTTTT.

The genes are TRBV29-1 and TRBJ2-5, with TRBD1 matching 8 bases. The V gene end was trimmed by 0 bases and the J gene end by 5 bases; junction bases not matched to a gene: 2. CDR3 length: 13 amino acids. The germline V gene has CDR1 SQVTM and CDR2 ANQGSEA. CDR3 in amino acids: CSVEEDREETQYF. DNA for the CDR3: TGCAGCGTTGAAGAGGACAGGGAGGAGACCCAGTACTTC. The entire variable domain, with the rest obtained from reference TRBV29-1 and TRBJ2-5, is as follows: SAVISQKPSRDICQRGTSLTIQCQVDSQVTMMFWYRQQPGQSLTLIATANQGSEATYESGFVIDKFPISRPNLTFSTLTVSNMSPEDSSIYLCSVEEDREETQYFGPGTRLLVL.

This clonotype turned up a few times. The chain links TRBV6-5 to TRBJ2-3; D might be TRBD1 (6 bases). V was pared by 5 bases and J by 2 bases, with 14 bases between. This CDR3 contains 15 residues. Germline V lookup: CDR1 MNHEY, CDR2 SVGAGI. The DNA of the CDR3 is TGTGCCAGCAGTACCTCGACAGGATTCACAGATACGCAGTATTTT. Translation gives CASSTSTGFTDTQYF.